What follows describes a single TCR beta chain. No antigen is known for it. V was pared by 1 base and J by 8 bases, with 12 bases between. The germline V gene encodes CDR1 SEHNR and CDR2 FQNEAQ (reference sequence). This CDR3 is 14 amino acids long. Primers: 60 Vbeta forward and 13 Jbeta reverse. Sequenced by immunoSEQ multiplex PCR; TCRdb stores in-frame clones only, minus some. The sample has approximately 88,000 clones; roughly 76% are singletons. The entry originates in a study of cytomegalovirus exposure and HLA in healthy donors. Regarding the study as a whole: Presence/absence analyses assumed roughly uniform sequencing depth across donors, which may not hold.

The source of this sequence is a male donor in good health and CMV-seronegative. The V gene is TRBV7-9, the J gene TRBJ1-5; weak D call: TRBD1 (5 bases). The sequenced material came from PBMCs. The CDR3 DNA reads TGTGCCAGCAGCTTAGGAACCGAAGGGGAGCCCCAGCATTTT. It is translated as CASSLGTEGEPQHF. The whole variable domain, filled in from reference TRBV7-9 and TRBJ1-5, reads DTGVSQNPRHKITKRGQNVTFRCDPISEHNRLYWYRQTLGQGPEFLTYFQNEAQLEKSRLLSDRFSAERPKGSFSTLEIQRTEQGDSAMYLCASSLGTEGEPQHFGDGTRLSIL.